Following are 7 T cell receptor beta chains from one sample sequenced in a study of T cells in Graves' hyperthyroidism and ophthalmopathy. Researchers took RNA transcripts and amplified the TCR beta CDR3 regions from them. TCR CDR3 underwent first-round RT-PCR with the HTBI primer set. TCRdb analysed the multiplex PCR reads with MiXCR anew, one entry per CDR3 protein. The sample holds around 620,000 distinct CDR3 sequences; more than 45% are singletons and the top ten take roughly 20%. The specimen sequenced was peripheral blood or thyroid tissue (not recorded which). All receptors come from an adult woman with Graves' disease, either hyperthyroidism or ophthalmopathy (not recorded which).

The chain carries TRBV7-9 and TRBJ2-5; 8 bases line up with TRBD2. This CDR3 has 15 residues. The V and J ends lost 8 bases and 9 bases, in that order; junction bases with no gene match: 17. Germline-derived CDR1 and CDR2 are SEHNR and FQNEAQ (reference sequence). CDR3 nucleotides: TGTGCCAGCGCATCCGGGGGGGGGCTCTTTCAGCCCCAGTACTTC. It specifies CASASGGGLFQPQYF.

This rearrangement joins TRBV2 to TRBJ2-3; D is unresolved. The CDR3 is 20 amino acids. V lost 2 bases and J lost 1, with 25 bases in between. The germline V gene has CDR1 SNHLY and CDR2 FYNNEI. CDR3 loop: CASSERPWVSGYIRTDTQYF. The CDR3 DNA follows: TGTGCCAGCAGTGAACGGCCCTGGGTTTCGGGCTACATCCGCACAGATACGCAGTATTTT.

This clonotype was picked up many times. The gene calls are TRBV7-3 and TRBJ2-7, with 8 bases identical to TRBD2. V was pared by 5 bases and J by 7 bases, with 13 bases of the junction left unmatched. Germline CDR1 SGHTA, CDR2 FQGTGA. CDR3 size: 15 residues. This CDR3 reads CASSLGLAGTSEQYF. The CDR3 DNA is TGTGCCAGCAGCCTAGGGCTAGCGGGTACTTCGGAGCAGTACTTC.

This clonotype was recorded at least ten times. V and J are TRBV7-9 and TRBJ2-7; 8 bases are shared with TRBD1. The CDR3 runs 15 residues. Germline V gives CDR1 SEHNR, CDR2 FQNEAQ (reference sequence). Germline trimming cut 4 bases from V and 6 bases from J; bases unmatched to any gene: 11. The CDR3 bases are TGTGCCAGCAGCTCGCCCGCGACAGGGGTGGTCGAGCAGTACTTC. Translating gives CASSSPATGVVEQYF.

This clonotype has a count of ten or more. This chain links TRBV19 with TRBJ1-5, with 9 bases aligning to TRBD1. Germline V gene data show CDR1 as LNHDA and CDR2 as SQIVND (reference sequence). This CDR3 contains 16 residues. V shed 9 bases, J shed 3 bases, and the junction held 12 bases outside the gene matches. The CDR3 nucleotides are TGTGCCAGCCGTGATGGGGGACAGGGATACAATCAGCCCCAGCATTTT. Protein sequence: CASRDGGQGYNQPQHF.

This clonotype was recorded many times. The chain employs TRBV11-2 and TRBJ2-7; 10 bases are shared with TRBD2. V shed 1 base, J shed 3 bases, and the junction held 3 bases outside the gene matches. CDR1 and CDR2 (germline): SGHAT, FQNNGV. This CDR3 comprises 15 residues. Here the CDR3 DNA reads TGTGCCAGCAGCTTAGTAGCGGGAGGAGGCTACGAGCAGTACTTC. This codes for CASSLVAGGGYEQYF.

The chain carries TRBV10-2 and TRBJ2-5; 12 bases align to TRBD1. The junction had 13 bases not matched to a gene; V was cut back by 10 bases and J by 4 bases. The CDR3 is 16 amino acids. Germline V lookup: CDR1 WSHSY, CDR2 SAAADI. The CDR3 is CATTPPGQGAGETQYF. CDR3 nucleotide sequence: TGCGCCACCACACCCCCGGGACAGGGGGCCGGAGAGACCCAGTACTTC.